This paragraph reports one T cell receptor beta chain. Its antigen remains unidentified. There was one heparinised blood draw per donor, averaging roughly 0.12 L. Cells sorted by CD45RO/CCR7/CD25/CD127/CD95/CD27 comprised CD4+ naive, central memory, regulatory and stem cell-like memory cells. This sample was taken from a study of beta chain features in type 1 diabetes. For the study at large: There were 107,917,701 sorted cells examined across all samples.

The CDR3 is made up of 14 amino acids. Germline CDR1 SGHTA, CDR2 FQGNSA. The V gene lost 3 bases and the J gene lost 0 bases, with 6 bases spanning the gap. Whole-study results and caveats: Patients' naive, central memory and Treg TCRB repertoires seemed closer to one another than those of healthy donors.

The sequenced template was cDNA made from the entire isolated RNA. Sequencing used immunoSEQ multiplex PCR; TCRdb keeps in-frame clones, though not all of them. The data hold a few hundred thousand clones, with 30% observed a single time. The sequencing input was naive CD4+ T cells from blood. The gene calls are TRBV7-2 and TRBJ2-1; no firm D call. The sequence was collected from a man aged 18 to 30 in good health. CDR3 amino acids: CASSLAHSYNEQFF. The CDR3 DNA sequence: TGTGCCAGCAGCTTGGCGCACTCCTACAATGAGCAGTTCTTC.